Following are 13 T cell receptor beta chains from one sample sequenced in a study of blood T cell repertoires in COVID-19. Here immunoSEQ multiplex PCR was the method, and the copy in TCRdb shows in-frame clones only, minus some. The sample holds more than 55,000 clones, around 79% seen once. Sequenced input: peripheral blood. These TCRs come from a man aged 55 to 70 with acute or convalescent COVID-19.

J is TRBJ1-3 and V is TRBV6-5; D gene ambiguous. The CDR3 is 15 residues long. Germline V gene lookup returns CDR1 MNHEY and CDR2 SVGAGI. The V end was cut by 5 bases, the J end by 0 bases, with 11 bases between. In nucleotides, the CDR3 is TGTGCCAGCAGTCTGACAAGCATCTCTGGAAACACCATATATTTT. Protein product: CASSLTSISGNTIYF.

DNA for the CDR3: TGTGCCAGTAGAAGTTGGGGGCAGGGGAGCAATCAGCCCCAGCATTTT. Translating gives CASRSWGQGSNQPQHF. This chain uses TRBV19 with TRBJ1-5; D is perhaps TRBD1 (6 bases). Deletions cut 6 bases from V and 1 base from J, with 16 bases between. CDR1 is LNHDA and CDR2 is SQIVND in the germline V gene (reference sequence). This CDR3 spans 16 amino acids.

The rearrangement links TRBV4-1 to TRBJ1-6; D gene unclear. Germline CDR1 MGHRA, CDR2 YSYEKL. This CDR3 has 17 amino acids. Deletions cut 0 bases from V and 5 bases from J, with 14 bases between. The CDR3 loop is CASSQERASANNSPLHF. The CDR3 DNA sequence: TGCGCCAGCAGCCAAGAGCGAGCGAGTGCTAATAATTCACCCCTCCACTTT.

This chain links TRBV29-1 with TRBJ2-1, with 8 positions matching TRBD1. V lost 4 bases, J lost 1 base, and 6 bases stayed unmatched. CDR3 size: 15 residues. Per the germline V gene, CDR1 is SQVTM and CDR2 is ANQGSEA. For the CDR3, the DNA is TGCAGCGTTGGAAGCAGGGGGCAGTCCTACAATGAGCAGTTCTTC. Protein: CSVGSRGQSYNEQFF.

This clone was seen a few times. The genes are TRBV30 and TRBJ2-5, with TRBD2 matching 7 bases. CDR3 length equals 14 residues. J was trimmed by 4 bases and V by 0 bases; bases with no gene match: 5. Looked up from germline, CDR1 is GTSNPN and CDR2 is SVGIG (reference sequence). The CDR3 protein is CAWSVWGGGETQYF. The CDR3 DNA follows: TGTGCCTGGAGTGTTTGGGGGGGAGGAGAGACCCAGTACTTC.

This clone was seen only once. The chain combines TRBV5-6 with TRBJ1-2, with TRBD1 identical over 10 bases. J gave up 8 bases and V 0 bases, and 10 bases lay outside the gene matches. CDR3 length: 16 amino acids. Per germline, CDR1 SGHDT and CDR2 YYEEEE. This CDR3 is CASSLAGQGTGDGYTF. CDR3 in DNA: TGTGCCAGCAGCTTGGCGGGACAGGGGACGGGGGACGGCTACACCTTC.

This clone was seen once. This chain connects TRBV5-6 to TRBJ1-1, with D possibly TRBD1 on 5 matching bases. Germline V gene sequence: CDR1 SGHDT, CDR2 YYEEEE. With 3 bases removed from V and 4 bases from J, the gap between germline ends came to 13 bases. This CDR3 is 14 amino acids long. The CDR3 DNA follows: TGTGCCAGCAGCTCCGGGCCTCAGGGCACTGAAGCTTTCTTT. Protein sequence: CASSSGPQGTEAFF.

The chain joins TRBV11-3 to TRBJ2-6, with a possible D match to TRBD1 (6 bases). Trimming left V 0 bases short and J 0 bases short, with 21 bases between. This CDR3 region has 21 residues. Germline CDR1 SGHNT, CDR2 YENEEA. The CDR3 coding sequence is TGTGCCAGCAGCTTAGATTTTACGGGCACAGGGAAGGTCTCTGGGGCCAACGTCCTGACTTTC. Amino acid sequence: CASSLDFTGTGKVSGANVLTF.

The chain employs TRBV24-1 and TRBJ2-2; 8 nucleotides agree with TRBD1. This CDR3 has 15 amino acids. Germline-derived CDR1 and CDR2 are KGHDR and SFDVKD. J lost 4 bases, V lost 8 bases, and 8 bases had no gene match. The DNA for the CDR3 is TGTGCCACCACTTCCGGGACAGGAGCCACCGGGGAGCTGTTTTTT. It yields the protein CATTSGTGATGELFF.

The V call is TRBV7-6, the J call TRBJ1-5; D is unresolved. Germline V gives CDR1 SGHVS, CDR2 FNYEAQ. V was trimmed by 1 base and J by 1 base, leaving 8 bases between them. The CDR3 is made up of 15 amino acids. CDR3 protein: CASSLGSRSNQPQHF. The CDR3, as DNA: TGTGCCAGCAGCTTAGGTTCGAGAAGCAATCAGCCCCAGCATTTT.

The V gene is TRBV27, the J gene TRBJ1-2; D not resolved. Germline CDR1 MNHEY, CDR2 SMNVEV (reference sequence). The ends were cut back, 3 bases at V and 6 bases at J, with 23 bases in the middle. The CDR3 is 17 amino acids. The CDR3 nucleotides read TGTGCCAGCAGTTTGAAGTGGGGAGCCGAAAAACTGGATGGCTACACCTTC. Protein product: CASSLKWGAEKLDGYTF.

The V call is TRBV15, the J call TRBJ2-2; D uncertain. Germline lookup yields CDR1 LNHNV and CDR2 YYDKDF (reference sequence). V was pared by 5 bases and J by 5 bases, with 9 bases between. The CDR3 loop spans 13 amino acids. In DNA form, the CDR3 reads TGTGCCACCAGCCGCACTGTGACCGGGGAGCTGTTTTTT. Translating it yields CATSRTVTGELFF.

V gene TRBV7-2 combines with J gene TRBJ2-1; 8 bases are shared with TRBD1. This CDR3 has 16 amino acids. V shed 0 bases and J 0 bases; nucleotides not matched to a gene: 1. Germline V gene lookup returns CDR1 SGHTA and CDR2 FQGNSA. The CDR3 region has the DNA TGTGCCAGCAGCTTAGCGGGGACAGGCTCCTACAATGAGCAGTTCTTC. It encodes CASSLAGTGSYNEQFF.